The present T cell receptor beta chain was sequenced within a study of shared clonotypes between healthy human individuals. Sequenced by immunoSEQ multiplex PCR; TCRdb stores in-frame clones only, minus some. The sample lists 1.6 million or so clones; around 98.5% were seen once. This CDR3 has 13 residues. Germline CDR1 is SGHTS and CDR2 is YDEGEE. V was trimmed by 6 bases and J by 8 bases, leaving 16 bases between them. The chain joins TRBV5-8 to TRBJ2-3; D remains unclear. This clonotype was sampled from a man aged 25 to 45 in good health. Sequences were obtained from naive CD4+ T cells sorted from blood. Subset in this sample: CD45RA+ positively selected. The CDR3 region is CASTPLGPGTQYF. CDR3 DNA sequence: TGTGCCAGCACCCCACTGGGTCCTGGTACGCAGTATTTT.